The clone carrying this TCR beta chain was found a few times. The time point was: newly diagnosed GD, antithyroid drugs for less than 3 months. Isolated PBMC RNA provided the starting material for the TCR library. The data stem from a study of regulatory T cells in long-lasting Graves disease. TCR beta libraries were built with iRepertoire HTBI primers and Arm-PCR of CDR3 regions. TCRdb independently ran MiXCR on the multiplex PCR reads; one entry per CDR3 protein. Of approximately 490,000 distinct CDR3 sequences in the sample, roughly 16% were seen once. The CDR3 is 15 amino acids. Per germline, CDR1 SGHRS and CDR2 YFSETQ. J gave up 4 bases and V 2 bases, and 4 bases lay outside the gene matches. These data were likewise used in another study, on T cells in Graves' hyperthyroidism and ophthalmopathy.

The clonotype was recovered from a man aged 35 to 55 with Graves disease. Source: peripheral blood mononuclear cells (PBMCs), taken at new diagnosis, from a patient treated with antithyroid drugs. The chain is built from TRBV5-1 and TRBJ2-1; 9 nucleotides agree with TRBD2. The CDR3 DNA sequence: TGCGCCAGCAGCTTTGCTAGCGGGATGTACAATGAGCAGTTCTTC. Amino acid sequence: CASSFASGMYNEQFF.